This TCR beta chain was documented in a study of shared clonotypes between healthy human individuals. Study background: The donor group consisted of two women and three men, aged 18 to 49.

Every immunoSEQ plate was one replicate of a subset's evenly spread DNA. The repertoire was sequenced with immunoSEQ multiplex PCR; TCRdb's copy has only in-frame clones and lacks some. The repertoire holds about 1 million clones, with about 77% as singletons. A word on this clone: Its antigen is undetermined.

Whole-study findings and limits: Large sequencing depth failed to make sorted-subset sequencing complete, rarefaction showed. Naive subsets generally exceeded memory subsets in estimated richness.

The CDR3 extends over 14 amino acids. The germline V gene encodes CDR1 WNHNN and CDR2 SYGVQD (reference sequence). V was pared by 11 bases and J by 3 bases, with 14 bases between. Sequencing used memory CD4+ T cells sorted from blood. Subset specified: CD45RA-negative fraction. This chain uses TRBV10-1 with TRBJ1-6; the D is unclear. The origin of this receptor is a man between 18 and 29 years old in good health. CDR3 coding DNA: TGCGCCGGAGAAACGGGCCTCTATAATTCACCCCTCCACTTT. Translated, it gives CAGETGLYNSPLHF.